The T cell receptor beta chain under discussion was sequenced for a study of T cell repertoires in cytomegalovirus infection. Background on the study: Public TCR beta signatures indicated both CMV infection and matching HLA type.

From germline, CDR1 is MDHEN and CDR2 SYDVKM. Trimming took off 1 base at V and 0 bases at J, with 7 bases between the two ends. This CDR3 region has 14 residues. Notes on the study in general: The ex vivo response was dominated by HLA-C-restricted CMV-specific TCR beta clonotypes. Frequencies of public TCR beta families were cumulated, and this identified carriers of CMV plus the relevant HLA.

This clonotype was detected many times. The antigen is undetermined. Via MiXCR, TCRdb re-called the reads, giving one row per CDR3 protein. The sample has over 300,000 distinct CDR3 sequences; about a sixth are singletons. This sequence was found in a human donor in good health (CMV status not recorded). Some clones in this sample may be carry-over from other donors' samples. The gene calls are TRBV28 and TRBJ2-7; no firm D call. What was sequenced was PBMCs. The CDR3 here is CASSLFRYSYEQYF. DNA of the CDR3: TGTGCCAGCAGTTTATTCCGCTACTCCTACGAGCAGTACTTC.